A single sample is the source of the 10 T cell receptor beta chains below, sequenced in a study of T cells in women clearing cervical HPV infection. Method: immunoSEQ multiplex PCR; TCRdb's copy keeps in-frame clones and lacks some. The table counts fewer than 30,000 clones; roughly a sixth lies in the top ten. The sample taken for sequencing was blood buffy coat. These receptors all come from a woman aged 18 to 75 with a cervical HPV16 infection that either progressed to CIN3+ or cleared (not recorded which).

About this clone itself: The read falls 3 residues short of the CDR3 end, and the missing part is taken from the germline J gene. This rearrangement joins TRBV6-1 to TRBJ1-2, with 7 bases lining up with TRBD1. CDR1 is MNHNS, CDR2 SASEGT, per germline. This CDR3 contains 17 residues. With V trimmed by 1 base and J by 2 bases, 10 bases remained unmatched. CDR3 in amino acids: CASSEGGGGTANYGYTF. Partial CDR3 DNA: TGTGCCAGCAGTGAAGGAGGGGGTGGGACAGCAAACTATGGC.

In regard to this clone: At one of its ends the junction is not consistent with the germline gene, which may arise from a read error. The read terminates 3 residues ahead of where the CDR3 ends, so the germline J gene completes it. This sample includes further DNA sequences coding for the same CDR3. This chain joins TRBV19 and TRBJ1-3; 7 nucleotides line up with TRBD1. The CDR3 contains 17 residues. CDR1 is LNHDA, CDR2 SQIVND, per germline (reference sequence). The CDR3 loop is CASSTPGQIVSGNTIYF. Partial CDR3 DNA: TGTGCCAGTAGTACCCCGGGACAGATAGTCTCTGGAAACACT.

Regarding this clone: The read falls 3 residues short of the CDR3 end, and the missing part is taken from the germline J gene. V usage is TRBV18 and J usage is TRBJ1-2; D unclear. The CDR3 totals 14 residues. Germline-derived CDR1 and CDR2 are KGHSH and LQKENI. Incomplete CDR3 DNA: TGTGCCAGCTCACAAGGGTTGGTAAGCAATGAA. Protein: CASSQGLVSNE. The CDR3 reads in full as CASSQGLVSNEYTF.

Turning to this clone: The sequence runs out 3 residues before the end of the CDR3; the remainder is reconstructed from the germline J gene. The gene calls are TRBV19 and TRBJ2-2; 8 bases map to TRBD1. There are 15 residues in the CDR3. In germline, CDR1 is LNHDA, CDR2 SQIVND (reference sequence). J was trimmed by 6 bases and V by 5 bases; bases with no gene match: 8. The CDR3 here is CASSPSGQAPGELFF. Partial CDR3 DNA: TGTGCCAGTAGTCCCTCGGGACAGGCCCCCGGGGAG. Using reference TRBV19 and TRBJ2-2 for the parts outside the CDR3, the full variable domain is DGGITQSPKYLFRKEGQNVTLSCEQNLNHDAMYWYRQDPGQGLRLIYYSQIVNDFQKGDIAEGYSVSREKKESFPLTVTSAQKNPTAFYLCASSPSGQAPGELFFGEGSRLTVL.

On this clone itself: Read data end 3 residues before the CDR3 end; the end is taken from the germline J gene. The rearrangement uses TRBV2 and TRBJ1-1; TRBD1 matches 7 bases. The length of the CDR3 is 16 residues. The germline V gene encodes CDR1 SNHLY and CDR2 FYNNEI. The V segment lost 2 bases and the J segment 0 bases; nucleotides outside the gene matches: 6. The CDR3 reads CASSERGPLLNTEAFF. CDR3 DNA, as far as it was read: TGTGCCAGCAGTGAAAGGGGGCCGCTCTTGAACACTGAA.

On this clone: The DNA ends 3 residues before the CDR3 does, and the rest of the CDR3 is filled in from the germline J gene. The genes are TRBV6-2 or TRBV6-3 and TRBJ1-1; weak D call: TRBD1 (6 bases). The germline CDR1 and CDR2 sequences are MNHEY and SVGEGT. The V end was cut by 0 bases, the J end by 1 base, with 6 bases between. This CDR3 is built from 14 residues. The CDR3 protein is CASSYSTGNTEAFF. Partial CDR3 DNA: TGTGCCAGCAGTTACTCGACAGGGAACACTGAA.

Turning to this clone: The CDR3 goes on 3 residues after the read ends, and that part is filled in from the germline J gene. V gene TRBV7-2 combines with J gene TRBJ2-7; 9 positions match TRBD2. The CDR3 length is 15 residues. CDR1 is SGHTA and CDR2 is FQGNSA in the germline V gene. The trim removed 2 bases at V and 0 bases at J, leaving 2 bases unmatched. The part of the CDR3 DNA that was read is TGTGCCAGCAGCTTACTGCGGGAGGGCTCCTACGAG. This translates into CASSLLREGSYE. The full CDR3 is CASSLLREGSYEQYF.

On this clone: Read sequence stops 3 residues before the CDR3 end, and the germline J gene provides the missing end. The rearrangement joins TRBV30 to TRBJ1-2; D call uncertain. Germline V gene data show CDR1 as GTSNPN and CDR2 as SVGIG (reference sequence). CDR3 length: 14 amino acids. CDR3 loop: CAWRALAITDTYTF. The sequenced CDR3 bases are TGTGCCTGGAGGGCCCTAGCGATCACAGATACC.

Concerning this clone itself: The read terminates 3 residues ahead of where the CDR3 ends, so the germline J gene completes it. J is TRBJ2-7 and V is TRBV2; perhaps TRBD1 as D (5 bases). Germline CDR1 is SNHLY and CDR2 is FYNNEI. V gave up 2 bases and J gave up 2 bases, with 22 bases separating them. The CDR3 is 18 residues long. The sequenced CDR3 bases are TGTGCCAGCAGTGAAAGAGGCAGGGTACCCCTAATCCCCTACGAG. Its translation: CASSERGRVPLIPYE. The CDR3 in its entirety is CASSERGRVPLIPYEQYF. Full variable domain (remainder filled in from reference TRBV2 and TRBJ2-7): EPEVTQTPSHQVTQMGQEVILRCVPISNHLYFYWYRQILGQKVEFLVSFYNNEISEKSEIFDDQFSVERPDGSNFTLKIRSTKLEDSAMYFCASSERGRVPLIPYEQYFGPGTRLTVT.

A remark on this clone: The read halts 3 residues ahead of the CDR3 end, with the missing end drawn from the germline J gene. The chain is built from TRBV30 and TRBJ1-1; no clear D gene. The CDR3 extends over 18 amino acids. Trimming took 1 base from V and 3 from J, leaving 24 bases between them. The germline V gene has CDR1 GTSNPN and CDR2 SVGIG (reference sequence). CDR3 DNA (partial): TGTGCCTGGAGTGCTCAACCCCCAATACAGCCGTTTTACACTGAA. This encodes CAWSAQPPIQPFYTE. The whole CDR3 region reads CAWSAQPPIQPFYTEAFF.